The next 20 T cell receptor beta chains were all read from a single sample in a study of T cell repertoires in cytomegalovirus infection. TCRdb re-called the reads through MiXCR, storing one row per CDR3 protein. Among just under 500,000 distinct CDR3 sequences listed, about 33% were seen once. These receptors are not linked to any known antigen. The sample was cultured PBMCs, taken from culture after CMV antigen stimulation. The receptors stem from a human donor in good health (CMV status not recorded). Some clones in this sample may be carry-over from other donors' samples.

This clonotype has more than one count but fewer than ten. DNA for the CDR3: TGTGCCAGCAGTTTCTCGGGGACAGGACATAATTCACCCCTCCACTTT. Protein: CASSFSGTGHNSPLHF. J is TRBJ1-6 and V is TRBV28, with TRBD1 identical over 8 bases. Trimming took 3 bases from V and 5 from J; bases not matched to a gene: 6. CDR1 and CDR2 (germline): MDHEN, SYDVKM. The CDR3 extends over 16 amino acids.

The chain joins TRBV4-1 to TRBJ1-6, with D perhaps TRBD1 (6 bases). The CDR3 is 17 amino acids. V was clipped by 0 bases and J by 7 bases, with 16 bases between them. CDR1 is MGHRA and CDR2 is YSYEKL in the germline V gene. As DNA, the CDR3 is TGCGCCAGCAGCCAAGAGCCAGGTGGGGGGACAAATTCACCCCTCCACTTT. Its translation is CASSQEPGGGTNSPLHF.

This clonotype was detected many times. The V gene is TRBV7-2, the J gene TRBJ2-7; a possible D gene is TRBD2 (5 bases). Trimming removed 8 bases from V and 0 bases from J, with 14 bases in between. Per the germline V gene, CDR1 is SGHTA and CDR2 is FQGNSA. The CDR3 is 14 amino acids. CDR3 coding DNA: TGTGCCAGCGCCTCTGGCGGGTTCTCCTACGAGCAGTACTTC. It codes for CASASGGFSYEQYF.

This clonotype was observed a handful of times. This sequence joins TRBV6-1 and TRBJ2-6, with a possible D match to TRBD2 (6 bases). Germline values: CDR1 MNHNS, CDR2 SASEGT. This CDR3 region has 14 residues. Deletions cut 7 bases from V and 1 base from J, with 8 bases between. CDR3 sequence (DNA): TGTGCCAGCACCCGGGGGTCTGGGGCCAACGTCCTGACTTTC. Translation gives CASTRGSGANVLTF.

The CDR3 loop is CASSQDRTGHYEQYF. CDR3 nucleotide sequence: TGCGCCAGCAGCCAAGATAGGACAGGCCACTACGAGCAGTACTTC. The gene calls are TRBV4-1 and TRBJ2-7; 7 nucleotides agree with TRBD1. The length of the CDR3 is 15 residues. Germline V gene sequence: CDR1 MGHRA, CDR2 YSYEKL. V shed 0 bases, J shed 3 bases, and the junction held 5 bases outside the gene matches.

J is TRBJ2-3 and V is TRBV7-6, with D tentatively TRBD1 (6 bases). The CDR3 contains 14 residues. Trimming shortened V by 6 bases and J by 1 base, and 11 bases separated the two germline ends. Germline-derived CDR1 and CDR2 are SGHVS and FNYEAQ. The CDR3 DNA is TGTGCCAGCAGGGGACACAGGGGCACAGATACGCAGTATTTT. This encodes CASRGHRGTDTQYF.

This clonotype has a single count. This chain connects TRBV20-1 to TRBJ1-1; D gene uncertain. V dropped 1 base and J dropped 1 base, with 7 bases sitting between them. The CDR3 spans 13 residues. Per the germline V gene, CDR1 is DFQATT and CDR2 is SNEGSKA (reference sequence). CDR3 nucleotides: TGCAGTGCTAGAGGTCGGCGGAACACTGAAGCTTTCTTT. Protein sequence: CSARGRRNTEAFF.

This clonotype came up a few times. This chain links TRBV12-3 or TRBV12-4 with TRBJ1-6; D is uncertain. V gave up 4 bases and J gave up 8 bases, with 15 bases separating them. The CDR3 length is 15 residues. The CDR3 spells CASSSHGWQDSPLHF. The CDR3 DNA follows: TGTGCCAGCAGTTCCCATGGTTGGCAAGATTCACCCCTCCACTTT.

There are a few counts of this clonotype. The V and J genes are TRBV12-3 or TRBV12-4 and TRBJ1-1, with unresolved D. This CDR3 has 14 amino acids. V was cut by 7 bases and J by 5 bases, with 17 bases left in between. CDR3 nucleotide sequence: TGTGCCAGCACCCCTATTTCCCCGGGGACTGAAGCTTTCTTT. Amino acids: CASTPISPGTEAFF.

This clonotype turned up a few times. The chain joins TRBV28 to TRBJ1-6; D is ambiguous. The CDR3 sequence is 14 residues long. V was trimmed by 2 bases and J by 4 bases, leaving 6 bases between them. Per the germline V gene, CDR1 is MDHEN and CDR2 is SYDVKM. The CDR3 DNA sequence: TGTGCCAGCAGTTTAACCCTTTATAATTCACCCCTCCACTTT. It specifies CASSLTLYNSPLHF.

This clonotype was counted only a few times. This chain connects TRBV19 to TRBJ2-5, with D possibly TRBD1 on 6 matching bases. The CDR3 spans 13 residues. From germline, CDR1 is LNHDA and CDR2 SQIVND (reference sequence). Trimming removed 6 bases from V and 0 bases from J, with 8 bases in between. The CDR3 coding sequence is TGTGCCAGTAGCGGACAGAACCAAGAGACCCAGTACTTC. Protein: CASSGQNQETQYF. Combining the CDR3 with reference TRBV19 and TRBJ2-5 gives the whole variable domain DGGITQSPKYLFRKEGQNVTLSCEQNLNHDAMYWYRQDPGQGLRLIYYSQIVNDFQKGDIAEGYSVSREKKESFPLTVTSAQKNPTAFYLCASSGQNQETQYFGPGTRLLVL.

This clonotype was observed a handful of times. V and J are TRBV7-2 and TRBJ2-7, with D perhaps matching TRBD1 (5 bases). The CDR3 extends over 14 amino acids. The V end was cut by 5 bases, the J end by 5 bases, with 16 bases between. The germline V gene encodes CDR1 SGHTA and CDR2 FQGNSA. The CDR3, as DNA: TGTGCCAGCAGCCTGTCTGGGGCGAGTAACGAGCAGTACGTC. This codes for CASSLSGASNEQYV.

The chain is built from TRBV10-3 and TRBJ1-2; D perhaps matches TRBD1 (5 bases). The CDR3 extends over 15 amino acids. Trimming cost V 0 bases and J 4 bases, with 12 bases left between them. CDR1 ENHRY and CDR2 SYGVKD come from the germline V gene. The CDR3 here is CAISESGGLSYGYTF. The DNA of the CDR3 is TGTGCCATCAGTGAGTCTGGGGGGTTGTCCTATGGCTACACCTTC.

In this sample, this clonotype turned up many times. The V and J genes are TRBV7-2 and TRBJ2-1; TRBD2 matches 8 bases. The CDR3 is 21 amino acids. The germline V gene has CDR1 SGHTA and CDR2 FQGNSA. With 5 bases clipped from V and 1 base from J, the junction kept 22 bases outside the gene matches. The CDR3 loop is CASSTPNLLAAREGSYNEQFF. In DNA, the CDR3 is TGTGCCAGCAGCACGCCAAACCTCCTAGCGGCCCGGGAGGGGTCCTACAATGAGCAGTTCTTC.

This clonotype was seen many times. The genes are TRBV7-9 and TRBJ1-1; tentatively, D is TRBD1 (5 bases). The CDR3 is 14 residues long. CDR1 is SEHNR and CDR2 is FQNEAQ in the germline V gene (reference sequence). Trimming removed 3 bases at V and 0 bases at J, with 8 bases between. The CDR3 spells CASSLTALNTEAFF. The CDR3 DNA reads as TGTGCCAGCAGCTTGACAGCTTTGAACACTGAAGCTTTCTTT. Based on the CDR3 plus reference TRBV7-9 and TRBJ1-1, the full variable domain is DTGVSQNPRHKITKRGQNVTFRCDPISEHNRLYWYRQTLGQGPEFLTYFQNEAQLEKSRLLSDRFSAERPKGSFSTLEIQRTEQGDSAMYLCASSLTALNTEAFFGQGTRLTVV.

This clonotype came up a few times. CDR3 nucleotide sequence: TGCAGCGTTGAAATTGCGACAGAAAACTATGGCTACACCTTC. Amino acids: CSVEIATENYGYTF. The genes are TRBV29-1 and TRBJ1-2, with a possible D match to TRBD1 (5 bases). V gave up 2 bases and J gave up 2 bases, with 12 bases separating them. There are 14 residues in the CDR3. The V gene's germline CDR1 is SQVTM and CDR2 ANQGSEA.

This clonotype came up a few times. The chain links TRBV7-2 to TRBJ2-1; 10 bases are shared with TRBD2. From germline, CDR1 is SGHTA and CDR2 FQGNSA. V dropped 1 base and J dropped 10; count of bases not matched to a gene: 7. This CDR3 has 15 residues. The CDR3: CASSLVPAGGREQFF. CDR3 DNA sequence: TGTGCCAGCAGCTTAGTCCCAGCGGGAGGGCGGGAGCAGTTCTTC.

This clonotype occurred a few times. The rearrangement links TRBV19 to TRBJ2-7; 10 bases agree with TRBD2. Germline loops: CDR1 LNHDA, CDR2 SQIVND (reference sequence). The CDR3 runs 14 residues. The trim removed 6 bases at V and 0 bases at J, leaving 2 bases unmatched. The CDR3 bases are TGTGCCAGTAGCGGGACTAGCGCCTCCTACGAGCAGTACTTC. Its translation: CASSGTSASYEQYF.

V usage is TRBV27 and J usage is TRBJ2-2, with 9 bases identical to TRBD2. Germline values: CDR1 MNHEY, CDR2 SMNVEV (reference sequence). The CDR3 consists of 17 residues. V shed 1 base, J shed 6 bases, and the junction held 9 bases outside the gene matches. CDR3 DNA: TGTGCCAGCAGTTTATGGGTTCCTAGCGGGGAGGCCGGGGAGCTGTTTTTT. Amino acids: CASSLWVPSGEAGELFF.

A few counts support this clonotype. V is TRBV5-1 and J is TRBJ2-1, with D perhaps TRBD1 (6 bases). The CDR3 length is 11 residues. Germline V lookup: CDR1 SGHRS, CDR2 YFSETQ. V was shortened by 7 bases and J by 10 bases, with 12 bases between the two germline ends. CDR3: CASFNREEQFF. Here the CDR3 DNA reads TGCGCCAGCTTTAACAGGGAGGAGCAGTTCTTC.